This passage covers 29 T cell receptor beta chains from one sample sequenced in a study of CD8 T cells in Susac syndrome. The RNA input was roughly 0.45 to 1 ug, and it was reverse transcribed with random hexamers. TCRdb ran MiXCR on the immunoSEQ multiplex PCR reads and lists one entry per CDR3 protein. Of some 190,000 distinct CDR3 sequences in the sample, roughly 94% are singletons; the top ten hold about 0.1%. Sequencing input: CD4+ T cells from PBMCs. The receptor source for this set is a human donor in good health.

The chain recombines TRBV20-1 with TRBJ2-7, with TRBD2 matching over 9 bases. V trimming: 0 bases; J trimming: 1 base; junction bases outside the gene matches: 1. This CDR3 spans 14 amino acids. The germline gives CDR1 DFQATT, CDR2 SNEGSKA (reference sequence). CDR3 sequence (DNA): TGCAGTGCTAGAGATCTAGCGGGGTCCTACGAGCAGTACTTC. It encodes CSARDLAGSYEQYF.

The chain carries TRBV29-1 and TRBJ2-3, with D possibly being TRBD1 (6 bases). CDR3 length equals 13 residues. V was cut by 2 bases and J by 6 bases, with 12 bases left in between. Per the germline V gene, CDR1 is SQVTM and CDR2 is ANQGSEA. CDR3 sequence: CSVELTGSDTQYF. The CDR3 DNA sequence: TGCAGCGTTGAACTTACAGGGTCCGATACGCAGTATTTT.

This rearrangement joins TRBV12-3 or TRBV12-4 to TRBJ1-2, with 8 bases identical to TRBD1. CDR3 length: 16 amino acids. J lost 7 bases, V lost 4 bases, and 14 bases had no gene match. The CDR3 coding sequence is TGTGCCAGCAGTTCATTAGGACAGGGTGCCTGGGGTGGCTACACCTTC. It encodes CASSSLGQGAWGGYTF.

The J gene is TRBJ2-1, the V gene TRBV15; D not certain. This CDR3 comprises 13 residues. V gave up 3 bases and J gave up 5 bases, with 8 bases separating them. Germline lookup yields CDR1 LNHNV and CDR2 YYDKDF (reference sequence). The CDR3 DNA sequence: TGTGCCACCAGCAGTGATTTACACAATGAGCAGTTCTTC. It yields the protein CATSSDLHNEQFF.

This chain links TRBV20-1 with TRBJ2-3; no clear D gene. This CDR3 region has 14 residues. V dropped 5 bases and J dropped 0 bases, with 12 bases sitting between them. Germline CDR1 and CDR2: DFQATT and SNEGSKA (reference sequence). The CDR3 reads CSARLGFSTDTQYF. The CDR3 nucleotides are TGCAGTGCTCGTCTTGGGTTTAGCACAGATACGCAGTATTTT.

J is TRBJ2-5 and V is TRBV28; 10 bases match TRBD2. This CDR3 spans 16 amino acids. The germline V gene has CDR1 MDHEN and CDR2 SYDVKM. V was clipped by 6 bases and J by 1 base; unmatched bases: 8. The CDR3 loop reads CASSSPLAGGQETQYF. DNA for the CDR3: TGTGCCAGCAGCTCCCCCTTAGCGGGAGGCCAAGAGACCCAGTACTTC.

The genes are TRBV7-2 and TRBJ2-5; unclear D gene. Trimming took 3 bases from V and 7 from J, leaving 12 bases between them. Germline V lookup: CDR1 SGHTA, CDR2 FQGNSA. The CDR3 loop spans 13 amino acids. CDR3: CASSFDSPGTQYF. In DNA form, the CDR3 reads TGTGCCAGCAGCTTTGACTCACCCGGGACCCAGTACTTC.

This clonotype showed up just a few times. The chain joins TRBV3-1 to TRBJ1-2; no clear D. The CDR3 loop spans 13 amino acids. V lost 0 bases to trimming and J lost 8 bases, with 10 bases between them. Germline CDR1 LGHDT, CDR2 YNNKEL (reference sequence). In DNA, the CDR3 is TGTGCCAGCAGCCAAGACCGAGTTGGCGGCTACACCTTC. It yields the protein CASSQDRVGGYTF.

For the CDR3, the DNA is TGTGCCAGCAGCTTGGTCCAGCAGCAAGAGACCCAGTACTTC. Translation gives CASSLVQQQETQYF. V is TRBV5-4 and J is TRBJ2-5, with D unclear. The germline V gene has CDR1 SGHNT and CDR2 YYREEE (reference sequence). The CDR3 loop spans 14 amino acids. Trimming removed 0 bases at V and 2 bases at J, with 8 bases between. Full variable domain (remainder filled in from reference TRBV5-4 and TRBJ2-5): ETGVTQSPTHLIKTRGQQVTLRCSSQSGHNTVSWYQQALGQGPQFIFQYYREEENGRGNFPPRFSGLQFPNYSSELNVNALELDDSALYLCASSLVQQQETQYFGPGTRLLVL.

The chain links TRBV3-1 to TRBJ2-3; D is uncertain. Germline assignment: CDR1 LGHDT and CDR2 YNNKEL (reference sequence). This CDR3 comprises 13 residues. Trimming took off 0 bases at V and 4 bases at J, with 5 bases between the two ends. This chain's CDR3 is CASSQDYPDTQYF. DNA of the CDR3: TGTGCCAGCAGCCAAGACTACCCAGATACGCAGTATTTT.

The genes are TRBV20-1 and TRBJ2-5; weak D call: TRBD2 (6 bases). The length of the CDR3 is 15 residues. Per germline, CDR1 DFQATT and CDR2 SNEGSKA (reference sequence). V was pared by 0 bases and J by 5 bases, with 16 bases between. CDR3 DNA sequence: TGCAGTGCTAGAGATTCCGGGCTAGCGTGGGAGACCCAGTACTTC. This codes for CSARDSGLAWETQYF.

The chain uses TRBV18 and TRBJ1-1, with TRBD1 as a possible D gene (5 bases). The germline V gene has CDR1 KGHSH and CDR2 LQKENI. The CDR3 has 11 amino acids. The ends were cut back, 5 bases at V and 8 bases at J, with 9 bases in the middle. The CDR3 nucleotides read TGTGCCAGCTCATTCCGGGACGAAGCTTTCTTT. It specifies CASSFRDEAFF. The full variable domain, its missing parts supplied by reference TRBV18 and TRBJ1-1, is NAGVMQNPRHLVRRRGQEARLRCSPMKGHSHVYWYRQLPEEGLKFMVYLQKENIIDESGMPKERFSAEFPKEGPSILRIQQVVRGDSAAYFCASSFRDEAFFGQGTRLTVV.

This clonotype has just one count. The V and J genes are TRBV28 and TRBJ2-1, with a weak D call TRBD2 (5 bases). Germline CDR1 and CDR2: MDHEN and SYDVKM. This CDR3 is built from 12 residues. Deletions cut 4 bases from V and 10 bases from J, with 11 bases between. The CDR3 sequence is CASSSRASEQFF. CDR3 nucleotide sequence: TGTGCCAGCAGTTCCCGGGCTAGCGAGCAGTTCTTC. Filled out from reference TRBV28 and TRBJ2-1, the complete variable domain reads DVKVTQSSRYLVKRTGEKVFLECVQDMDHENMFWYRQDPGLGLRLIYFSYDVKMKEKGDIPEGYSVSREKKERFSLILESASTNQTSMYLCASSSRASEQFFGPGTRLTVL.

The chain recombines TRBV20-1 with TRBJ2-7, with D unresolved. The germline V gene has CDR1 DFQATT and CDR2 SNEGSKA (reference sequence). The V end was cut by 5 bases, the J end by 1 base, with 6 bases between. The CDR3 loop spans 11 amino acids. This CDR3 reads CSAATSYEQYF. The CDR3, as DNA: TGCAGTGCTGCCACTTCCTACGAGCAGTACTTC.

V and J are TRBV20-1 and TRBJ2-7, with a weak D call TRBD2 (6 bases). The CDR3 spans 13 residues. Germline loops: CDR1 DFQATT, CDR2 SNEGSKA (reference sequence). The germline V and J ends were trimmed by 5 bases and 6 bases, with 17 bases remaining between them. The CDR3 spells CSAPGTPGGEQYF. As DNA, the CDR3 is TGCAGTGCTCCCGGGACTCCTGGGGGCGAGCAGTACTTC.

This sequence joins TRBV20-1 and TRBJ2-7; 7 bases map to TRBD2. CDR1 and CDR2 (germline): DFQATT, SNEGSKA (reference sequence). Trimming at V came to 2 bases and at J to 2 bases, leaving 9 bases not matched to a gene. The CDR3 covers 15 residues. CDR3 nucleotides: TGCAGTGCTAGATCTCGGGGAGGGAATACCTACGAGCAGTACTTC. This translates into CSARSRGGNTYEQYF.

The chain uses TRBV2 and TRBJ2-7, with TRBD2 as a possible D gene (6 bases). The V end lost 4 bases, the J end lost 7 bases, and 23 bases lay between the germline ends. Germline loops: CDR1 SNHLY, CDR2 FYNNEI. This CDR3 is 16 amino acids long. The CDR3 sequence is CASSVPGTGELREQYF. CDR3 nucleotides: TGTGCCAGCAGTGTTCCCGGGACGGGAGAGCTACGAGAGCAGTACTTC. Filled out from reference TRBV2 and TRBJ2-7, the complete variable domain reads EPEVTQTPSHQVTQMGQEVILRCVPISNHLYFYWYRQILGQKVEFLVSFYNNEISEKSEIFDDQFSVERPDGSNFTLKIRSTKLEDSAMYFCASSVPGTGELREQYFGPGTRLTVT.

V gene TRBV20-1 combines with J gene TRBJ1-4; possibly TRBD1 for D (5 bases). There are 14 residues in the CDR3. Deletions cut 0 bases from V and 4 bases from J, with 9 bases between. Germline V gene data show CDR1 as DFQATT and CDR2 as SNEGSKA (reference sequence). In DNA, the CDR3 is TGCAGTGCTAGAGAGACAGCGTATAATGAAAAACTGTTTTTT. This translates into CSARETAYNEKLFF.

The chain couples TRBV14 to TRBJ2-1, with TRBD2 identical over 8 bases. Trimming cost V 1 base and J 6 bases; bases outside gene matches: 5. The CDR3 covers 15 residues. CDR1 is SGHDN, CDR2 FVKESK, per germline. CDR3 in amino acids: CASSQAGGPTNEQFF. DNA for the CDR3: TGTGCCAGCAGCCAAGCGGGGGGGCCGACCAATGAGCAGTTCTTC.

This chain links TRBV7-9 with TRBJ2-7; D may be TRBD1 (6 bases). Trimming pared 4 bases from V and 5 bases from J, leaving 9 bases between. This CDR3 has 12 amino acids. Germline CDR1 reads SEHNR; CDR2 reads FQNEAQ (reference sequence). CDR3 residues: CASSWTANEQYF. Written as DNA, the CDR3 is TGTGCCAGCAGCTGGACAGCAAACGAGCAGTACTTC. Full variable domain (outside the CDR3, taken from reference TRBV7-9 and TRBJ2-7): DTGVSQNPRHKITKRGQNVTFRCDPISEHNRLYWYRQTLGQGPEFLTYFQNEAQLEKSRLLSDRFSAERPKGSFSTLEIQRTEQGDSAMYLCASSWTANEQYFGPGTRLTVT.

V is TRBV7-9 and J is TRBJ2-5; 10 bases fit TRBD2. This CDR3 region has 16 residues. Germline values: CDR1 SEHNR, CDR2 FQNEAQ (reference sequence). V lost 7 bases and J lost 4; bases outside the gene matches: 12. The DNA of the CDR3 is TGTGCCAGCACCCCAGGGGCTAGCGGGGGCCCAGAGACCCAGTACTTC. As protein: CASTPGASGGPETQYF.

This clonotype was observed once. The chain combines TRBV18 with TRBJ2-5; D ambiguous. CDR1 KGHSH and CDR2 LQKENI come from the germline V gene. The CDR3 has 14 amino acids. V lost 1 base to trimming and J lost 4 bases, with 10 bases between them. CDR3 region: CASSPQGSGETQYF. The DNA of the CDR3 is TGTGCCAGCTCACCACAGGGAAGTGGAGAGACCCAGTACTTC. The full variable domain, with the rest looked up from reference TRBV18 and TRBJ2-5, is NAGVMQNPRHLVRRRGQEARLRCSPMKGHSHVYWYRQLPEEGLKFMVYLQKENIIDESGMPKERFSAEFPKEGPSILRIQQVVRGDSAAYFCASSPQGSGETQYFGPGTRLLVL.

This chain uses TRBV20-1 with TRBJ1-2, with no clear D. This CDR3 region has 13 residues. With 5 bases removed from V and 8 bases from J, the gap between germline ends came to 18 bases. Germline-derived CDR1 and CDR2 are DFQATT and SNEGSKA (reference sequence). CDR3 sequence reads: CSALRTAVDGYTF. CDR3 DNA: TGCAGTGCTCTTAGGACGGCAGTCGACGGCTACACCTTC.

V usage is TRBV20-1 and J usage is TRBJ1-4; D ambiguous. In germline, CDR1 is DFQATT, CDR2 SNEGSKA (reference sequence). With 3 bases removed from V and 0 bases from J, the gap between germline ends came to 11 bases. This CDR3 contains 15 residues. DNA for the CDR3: TGCAGTGCTAGGGACTTTAAGGCAACTAATGAAAAACTGTTTTTT. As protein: CSARDFKATNEKLFF.

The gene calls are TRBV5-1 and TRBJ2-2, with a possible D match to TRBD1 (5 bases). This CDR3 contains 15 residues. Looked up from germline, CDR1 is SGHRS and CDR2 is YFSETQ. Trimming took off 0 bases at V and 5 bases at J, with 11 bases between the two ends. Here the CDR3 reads CASSLAAGNTGELFF. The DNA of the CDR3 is TGCGCCAGCAGCTTGGCGGCAGGGAATACCGGGGAGCTGTTTTTT.

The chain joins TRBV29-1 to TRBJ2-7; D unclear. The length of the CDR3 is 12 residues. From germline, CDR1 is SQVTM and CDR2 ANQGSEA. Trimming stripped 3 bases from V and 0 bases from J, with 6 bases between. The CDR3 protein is CSVEESSYEQYF. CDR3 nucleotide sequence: TGCAGCGTTGAGGAAAGCTCCTACGAGCAGTACTTC.

In DNA, the CDR3 is TGTGCCAGCAGAGGAGGACAGGGGGGCAATCAGCCCCAGCATTTT. Translated: CASRGGQGGNQPQHF. This sequence joins TRBV2 and TRBJ1-5, with TRBD1 matching 10 bases. Germline-derived CDR1 and CDR2 are SNHLY and FYNNEI. Unmatched junction bases numbered 4, after V lost 6 bases and J lost 2 bases. The CDR3 contains 15 residues.

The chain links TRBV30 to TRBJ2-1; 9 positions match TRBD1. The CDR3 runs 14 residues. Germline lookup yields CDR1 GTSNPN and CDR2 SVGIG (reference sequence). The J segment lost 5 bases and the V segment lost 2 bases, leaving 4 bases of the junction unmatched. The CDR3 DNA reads TGTGCCTGGAGTTTGGACAGGGGCAACAATGAGCAGTTCTTC. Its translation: CAWSLDRGNNEQFF.

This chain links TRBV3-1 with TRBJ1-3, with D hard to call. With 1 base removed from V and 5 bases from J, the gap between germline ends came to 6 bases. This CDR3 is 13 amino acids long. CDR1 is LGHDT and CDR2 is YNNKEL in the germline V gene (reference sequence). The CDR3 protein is CASSQGARNTIYF. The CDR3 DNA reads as TGTGCCAGCAGCCAAGGGGCCAGAAACACCATATATTTT.